The 3 T cell receptor beta chains in this list originate from one sample, sequenced in a study of Ad26.COV2.S vaccination and SARS-CoV-2 variants. Documented treatment: 15 to 20 received Ad26.COV2.S at low or high dose, single or two shots; about 5 received placebo; per-sample allocation not given. Sampling happened 63 days after the first vaccine or placebo injection. TCRdb's copy holds only in-frame clones and misses some; the assay was immunoSEQ multiplex PCR. The repertoire includes roughly 300,000 clones, about 86% of them detected once, and around a tenth sits in the top ten. The source material was peripheral blood, sampled in a trial of Ad26.COV2.S vaccine versus placebo. All receptors derive from a person between 18 and 59 years old who received the Ad26.COV2.S COVID-19 vaccine or a placebo.

J is TRBJ1-2 and V is TRBV3-1 (or the pseudogene TRBV3-2); D unresolved. The germline CDR1 and CDR2 sequences are LGHDT and YNNKEL (reference sequence). The CDR3 consists of 13 residues. The V end lost 4 bases, the J end lost 0 bases, and 6 bases lay between the germline ends. The CDR3 sequence: CASSLESNYGYTF. In DNA form, the CDR3 reads TGTGCCAGCAGCCTAGAATCTAACTATGGCTACACCTTC.

The chain carries TRBV7-2 and TRBJ2-1; TRBD1 is a possible D gene (5 bases). The V end lost 1 base, the J end lost 12 bases, and 13 bases lay between the germline ends. The CDR3 has 13 residues. Germline values: CDR1 SGHTA, CDR2 FQGNSA. The CDR3 spells CASSLVLRGAQFF. The DNA of the CDR3 is TGTGCCAGCAGCTTAGTCCTAAGGGGTGCGCAGTTCTTC. The full variable domain, with the rest looked up from reference TRBV7-2 and TRBJ2-1, is GAGVSQSPSNKVTEKGKDVELRCDPISGHTALYWYRQSLGQGLEFLIYFQGNSAPDKSGLPSDRFSAERTGGSVSTLTIQRTQQEDSAVYLCASSLVLRGAQFFGPGTRLTVL.

The chain employs TRBV10-3 and TRBJ1-4; 7 bases agree with TRBD1. The CDR3 is made up of 14 amino acids. The germline V gene encodes CDR1 ENHRY and CDR2 SYGVKD. V trimming: 11 bases; J trimming: 0 bases; junction bases outside the gene matches: 6. The CDR3 sequence: CAVRDSATNEKLFF. Here the CDR3 DNA reads TGTGCCGTACGGGACAGTGCAACTAATGAAAAACTGTTTTTT.